The sequence of this T cell receptor beta chain was determined in a study of cytomegalovirus exposure and HLA in healthy donors. Study outcomes and limitations: The authors enumerated over 150 TCR beta chains as linked to cytomegalovirus.

Comment on this clone: Its antigen is not identified.

These donors, healthy bone marrow donors, were studied. The CDR3 has 15 residues. Per the germline V gene, CDR1 is SGHTA and CDR2 is FQGTGA. The primer mix had 60 Vbeta and 13 Jbeta primers. Under the authors' procedure: Per a later analysis, the number of unique TCR beta chains was around 79 million, of which some 9.9 million were shared. Sequenced by immunoSEQ multiplex PCR; TCRdb stores in-frame clones only, minus some. That table furnishes V, J and clone size, whereas the DNA furnished D and trimming. The table includes around 110,000 clones, roughly three fifths detected once. This chain connects TRBV7-3 to TRBJ2-5; 9 bases fit TRBD1. The DNA end is more similar to TRBJ2-7, so the J call may be wrong. The receptor comes from a woman in her forties in good health and CMV-seropositive. The specimen was PBMCs. DNA of the CDR3: TGTGCCAGCAGCTCCTCCTGGGGACAGGGCTACGAGCAGTACTTC. Translated, it gives CASSSSWGQGYEQYF.